One and the same sample provided the 24 T cell receptor beta chains below, sequenced in a study of cytomegalovirus exposure and HLA in healthy donors. Measured with immunoSEQ multiplex PCR; TCRdb has only the in-frame clones, and not every one. The table lists 150,000 or so clones, approximately 90% of them singletons, with about 6.4% in the top ten. Sequenced: PBMCs. These receptors came from a woman in her 30s in good health and CMV-seropositive.

The V call is TRBV4-1, the J call TRBJ2-4; 11 nucleotides line up with TRBD2. J gave up 3 bases and V 2 bases, and 6 bases lay outside the gene matches. The CDR3 spans 17 residues. Germline V gives CDR1 MGHRA, CDR2 YSYEKL. For the CDR3, the DNA is TGCGCCAGCAGCCAACCTACTAGCGGGAGAAACAAAAACATTCAGTACTTC. Translating gives CASSQPTSGRNKNIQYF.

The rearrangement links TRBV5-6 to TRBJ2-3; TRBD2 matches 7 bases. After removal of 6 bases from V and 4 bases from J, the junction contained 5 bases not matched to a gene. This CDR3 spans 13 amino acids. In germline, CDR1 is SGHDT, CDR2 YYEEEE. In DNA form, the CDR3 reads TGTGCCAGCACCTGGGGGGGGTCAGATACGCAGTATTTT. It encodes CASTWGGSDTQYF.

This sequence joins TRBV7-3 and TRBJ2-3; D may be TRBD2 (6 bases). Germline CDR1 SGHTA, CDR2 FQGTGA. The CDR3 is 14 amino acids. The ends were cut back, 3 bases at V and 5 bases at J, with 12 bases in the middle. The CDR3 reads CASSFGTGLDTQYF. The CDR3 DNA sequence: TGTGCCAGCAGCTTCGGGACTGGGTTAGATACGCAGTATTTT.

Points on this clone: One end of the junction fails to match germline, which may point to a read error. The chain links TRBV5-1 to TRBJ2-1, with TRBD2 as a possible D gene (5 bases). Germline-derived CDR1 and CDR2 are SGHRS and YFSETQ. The CDR3 loop spans 13 amino acids. In nucleotides, the CDR3 is TGCGCCAGCAGCCTTGACTACCACAATGAGCAATTCTTC. This sequence encodes CASSLDYHNEQFF. The whole variable domain, remainder taken from reference TRBV5-1 and TRBJ2-1, is KAGVTQTPRYLIKTRGQQVTLSCSPISGHRSVSWYQQTPGQGLQFLFEYFSETQRNKGNFPGRFSGRQFSNSRSEMNVSTLELGDSALYLCASSLDYHNEQFFGPGTRLTVL.

The chain couples TRBV11-2 to TRBJ2-1, with 10 bases lining up with TRBD2. The CDR3 extends over 15 amino acids. V was pared by 5 bases and J by 6 bases, with 7 bases of the junction left unmatched. Germline CDR1 reads SGHAT; CDR2 reads FQNNGV. The CDR3 nucleotides are TGTGCCAGCAGCCCGCAGCGGGGGGGCCTCAATGAGCAGTTCTTC. Its translation is CASSPQRGGLNEQFF.

This clone was detected only a few times. The chain joins TRBV15 to TRBJ1-5; D is unresolved. CDR1 is LNHNV, CDR2 YYDKDF, per germline (reference sequence). CDR3 length: 16 amino acids. V gave up 1 base and J gave up 6 bases, with 16 bases separating them. This chain's CDR3 is CATSRGLPYGPQPQHF. CDR3 in DNA: TGTGCCACCAGCAGAGGTCTACCTTATGGTCCTCAGCCCCAGCATTTT.

The chain couples TRBV5-1 to TRBJ2-2, with 14 positions matching TRBD2. CDR3 length: 15 residues. The V segment lost 5 bases and the J segment 4 bases; nucleotides outside the gene matches: 1. Germline CDR1 and CDR2: SGHRS and YFSETQ. Here the CDR3 DNA reads TGCGCCAGCAGGGGACTAGCGGGAGCCACCGGGGAGCTGTTTTTT. Protein sequence: CASRGLAGATGELFF.

V and J are TRBV19 and TRBJ2-5, with D perhaps TRBD1 (5 bases). The CDR3 has 14 residues. The germline V gene has CDR1 LNHDA and CDR2 SQIVND (reference sequence). The V and J ends lost 1 base and 7 bases respectively, with 13 bases between them. CDR3 loop: CASSIAGIQGTQYF. The CDR3 DNA reads as TGTGCCAGTAGTATAGCGGGTATCCAGGGGACCCAGTACTTC.

This clone has a handful of counts. This chain uses TRBV6-4 with TRBJ2-3, with D possibly matching TRBD1 (5 bases). The CDR3 runs 14 residues. In germline, CDR1 is MRHNA, CDR2 SNTAGT. The V end lost 2 bases, the J end lost 4 bases, and 10 bases lay between the germline ends. CDR3 nucleotide sequence: TGTGCCAGCAGTGACGGGGCCCAAGCAGATACGCAGTATTTT. Protein sequence: CASSDGAQADTQYF.

The rearrangement joins TRBV7-8 to TRBJ1-5, with 12 bases matching TRBD1. Germline CDR1 and CDR2: SGHVS and FQNEAQ. The CDR3 length is 18 residues. V lost 1 base to trimming and J lost 6 bases; unmatched junction nucleotides: 10. CDR3 nucleotide sequence: TGTGCCAGCAGCTTAGATTTGGGGACAGGGGGCGCGGGTCAGCCCCAGCATTTT. This gives the protein CASSLDLGTGGAGQPQHF.

J is TRBJ2-5 and V is TRBV29-1; a possible D gene is TRBD1 (5 bases). Per germline, CDR1 SQVTM and CDR2 ANQGSEA. The V end lost 5 bases, the J end lost 3 bases, and 13 bases lay between the germline ends. The CDR3 runs to 13 residues. The CDR3 coding sequence is TGCAGCGTTCTACAGGAGAGCGAAGAGACCCAGTACTTC. Amino acids: CSVLQESEETQYF.

The chain couples TRBV5-1 to TRBJ2-2; weak D call: TRBD2 (5 bases). Per the germline V gene, CDR1 is SGHRS and CDR2 is YFSETQ. This CDR3 has 12 residues. V was pared by 4 bases and J by 7 bases, with 8 bases between. CDR3 sequence: CASSGSDGELFF. The CDR3 bases are TGCGCCAGCAGCGGGAGTGACGGGGAGCTGTTTTTT.

The chain carries TRBV28 and TRBJ2-3, with 10 nucleotides matching TRBD1. There are 16 residues in the CDR3. V lost 4 bases to trimming and J lost 5 bases; unmatched junction nucleotides: 9. Germline V CDR1 and CDR2: MDHEN, SYDVKM. The CDR3 DNA is TGTGCCAGCAGTTCCCCGACAGGGGGCGCAGGAGATACGCAGTATTTT. This gives the protein CASSSPTGGAGDTQYF.

The V gene is TRBV27, the J gene TRBJ2-7, with 10 bases matching TRBD1. The length of the CDR3 is 14 residues. Unmatched junction bases numbered 1, after V lost 3 bases and J lost 2 bases. Germline V lookup: CDR1 MNHEY, CDR2 SMNVEV (reference sequence). The CDR3 sequence is CASSFGTGAYEQYF. The CDR3 DNA sequence: TGTGCCAGCAGTTTTGGGACAGGGGCCTACGAGCAGTACTTC.

The rearrangement uses TRBV14 and TRBJ2-1; the match to TRBD2 covers 13 bases. This CDR3 has 19 amino acids. V was clipped by 3 bases and J by 0 bases; unmatched bases: 8. Germline lookup yields CDR1 SGHDN and CDR2 FVKESK. CDR3 bases: TGTGCCAGCAGCCATGGACTAGCGGGGGCCATGAGCTCCTACAATGAGCAGTTCTTC. This gives the protein CASSHGLAGAMSSYNEQFF.

Only a few counts were recorded for this clone. The chain couples TRBV18 to TRBJ1-2, with a weak D call TRBD1 (6 bases). The CDR3 loop spans 14 amino acids. V was shortened by 2 bases and J by 3 bases, with 10 bases between the two germline ends. Looked up from germline, CDR1 is KGHSH and CDR2 is LQKENI. The CDR3 bases are TGTGCCAGCTCACCAGGGGGCAGAGACTATGGCTACACCTTC. This sequence encodes CASSPGGRDYGYTF. The variable domain in full, with the rest retrieved from reference TRBV18 and TRBJ1-2, is NAGVMQNPRHLVRRRGQEARLRCSPMKGHSHVYWYRQLPEEGLKFMVYLQKENIIDESGMPKERFSAEFPKEGPSILRIQQVVRGDSAAYFCASSPGGRDYGYTFGSGTRLTVV.

This clone was observed a single time. V and J are TRBV11-2 and TRBJ1-2; 7 bases match TRBD1. J gave up 8 bases and V 5 bases, and 11 bases lay outside the gene matches. Germline CDR1 and CDR2: SGHAT and FQNNGV. The CDR3 runs 14 residues. The DNA of the CDR3 is TGTGCCAGCAGCCCGAGACAGGGAAAGGGGGGCTACACCTTC. Translating gives CASSPRQGKGGYTF.

The genes are TRBV7-2 and TRBJ2-7; 7 nucleotides line up with TRBD1. Germline lookup yields CDR1 SGHTA and CDR2 FQGNSA. With V trimmed by 4 bases and J by 1 base, 10 bases remained unmatched. This CDR3 has 16 amino acids. CDR3 amino acids: CASSYTLGTVSYEQYF. DNA of the CDR3: TGTGCCAGCAGCTATACCCTCGGGACAGTATCCTACGAGCAGTACTTC.

This chain connects TRBV7-8 to TRBJ1-5; 9 bases match TRBD1. Losses at the gene ends were 2 bases for V and 0 bases for J; bases not matched to a gene: 2. CDR1 and CDR2 (germline): SGHVS, FQNEAQ. The CDR3 spans 16 residues. For the CDR3, the DNA is TGTGCCAGCAGCTTAAAACAGGGGGCTAGCAATCAGCCCCAGCATTTT. Amino acid sequence: CASSLKQGASNQPQHF.

As regards this clone: This sample also contains other DNA sequences that code for the same CDR3. The J gene is TRBJ1-5, the V gene TRBV18, with 9 bases matching TRBD1. The CDR3 contains 14 residues. V trimming: 6 bases; J trimming: 5 bases; junction bases outside the gene matches: 5. CDR1 KGHSH and CDR2 LQKENI come from the germline V gene. The CDR3 sequence: CASSPRQGDQPQHF. DNA for the CDR3: TGTGCCAGCTCTCCGAGACAGGGGGATCAGCCCCAGCATTTT. Full variable domain (rest looked up from reference TRBV18 and TRBJ1-5): NAGVMQNPRHLVRRRGQEARLRCSPMKGHSHVYWYRQLPEEGLKFMVYLQKENIIDESGMPKERFSAEFPKEGPSILRIQQVVRGDSAAYFCASSPRQGDQPQHFGDGTRLSIL.

V and J are TRBV28 and TRBJ1-5; TRBD1 matches at 8 bases. The CDR3 is 16 amino acids. Trimming at V came to 6 bases and at J to 2 bases, leaving 9 bases not matched to a gene. Germline values: CDR1 MDHEN, CDR2 SYDVKM. The CDR3 sequence: CASSLNPTGGNQPQHF. The CDR3 DNA follows: TGTGCCAGCAGCCTGAATCCGACAGGGGGCAATCAGCCCCAGCATTTT.

This clone has just one count. This CDR3 reads CASSPSRTTLDTQYF. CDR3 bases: TGTGCCAGCAGTCCCTCCAGGACAACATTGGATACGCAGTATTTT. V and J are TRBV27 and TRBJ2-3, with D possibly being TRBD1 (5 bases). Deletions cut 5 bases from V and 6 bases from J, with 18 bases between. Germline CDR1 and CDR2: MNHEY and SMNVEV (reference sequence). CDR3 length equals 15 residues.

The J gene is TRBJ1-2, the V gene TRBV7-6; the D is unclear. This CDR3 spans 13 amino acids. V lost 5 bases, J lost 8 bases, and 15 bases lay in between. The V gene's germline CDR1 is SGHVS and CDR2 FNYEAQ. CDR3 sequence (DNA): TGTGCCAGCAGCCCGTGGGAGGGAGGGGGCTACACCTTC. It yields the protein CASSPWEGGGYTF.

V usage is TRBV5-1 and J usage is TRBJ2-1; 11 nucleotides match TRBD2. The V segment lost 4 bases and the J segment 0 bases; nucleotides outside the gene matches: 6. The CDR3 is 17 residues long. Per the germline V gene, CDR1 is SGHRS and CDR2 is YFSETQ. This CDR3 is CASSLTSGVRSYNEQFF. The CDR3, as DNA: TGCGCCAGCAGCCTGACTAGCGGGGTTCGCTCCTACAATGAGCAGTTCTTC.